The present entry profiles one T cell receptor beta chain with its context. It has no known antigen specificity. No much larger clonotype is one base removed from it; base qualities were not supplied. The record originates from a study of T cell responses to AZD1222 COVID-19 vaccine (dated by TCRdb to about 2021). Study-level background: Because spike-specific TCR depth and breadth did not differ between the two schedules, AZD1222 recipients who got a second dose at roughly 4 weeks were pooled with those who got a second dose at roughly 12 weeks. A total of 230 to 250 trial participants underwent TCR sequencing, of whom roughly 210 had received two doses of AZD1222 and approximately 25 had received two doses of the MenACWY control vaccine. Enrollment into the trials was organized by age into subgroups of 18-55, 56-69 and 70-plus years, and those subgroups contained approximately 160, 26 and 62 TCR-sequenced participants, respectively.

Study-wide conclusions, independent of this receptor: Conclusions about previously exposed vaccinees were limited because only six or seven AZD1222 recipients were SARS-CoV-2 seropositive at baseline. The 56-69-year group was small, and its depth increase did not reach significance, likely because of low power. CD4 TCRs associated with the vaccine covered the entire spike protein, and the dominant responses were in regions 160-218 and 743-854. Because no samples from the day 14 peak response were available, repertoires could be characterized only after the peak T cell response. Participants were mostly white British and included more females than males, and it was suggested by the authors that clonal diversity may have been underestimated. A significant rise in spike-specific TCR breadth and depth was observed after two AZD1222 doses relative to day 0 and relative to MenACWY recipients. Epitopes outside the regions mutated in the B.1.351 and B.1.1.7 variants were reportedly recognized by nearly half of the unique spike-specific TCRs.

The CDR3 regions of human TCRbeta chains were analyzed by immunosequencing. As for the original processing: Repertoire TCRs were checked for matches against a reference library of SARS-CoV-2-specific TCRs that had been generated using the MIRA antigen-specificity platform. Breadth was defined as the fraction of unique TCRs that were SARS-CoV-2-associated. Depth was defined as the fraction of total T cells that were SARS-CoV-2-associated. Using the MIRA data, every spike-specific TCR was mapped to the spike region that the TCR reacted to and assigned to either a CD4 or a CD8 class. Log10-transformed breadth and depth values were compared by one-way ANOVA with Sidak's multiple comparisons tests. TCRdb obtained this table from immuneACCESS and retained in-frame rearrangements with V and J assigned. These tables miss some clones; where compared with another copy, unresolved V genes account for less than half of the shortfall, and the remainder is unexplained. V and J calls plus clone size are reproduced from that table; the DNA served to infer D and trimming. The sample yields under 130,000 clones; 82% were counted once. The ten largest clones capture about 5% of the sample.

The cysteine opens and the phenylalanine closes a CDR3 of 13 amino acids. The read is trimmed to its CDR3 DNA, 39 bases read in frame from base 1. V is cut by 5 bases and J by 1 base, and the space between the germline ends is 9 bases. Sequences MNHEY (CDR1) and SMNVEV (CDR2) are obtained from the germline V gene (reference sequence). The time point label for this specimen denotes: baseline before first vaccination. The vaccinee samples were drawn from two UK trials, COV001 and COV002, one of which was a single-blind randomized controlled phase 2/3 trial testing AZD1222 (ChAdOx1 nCoV-19) in healthy adults. For TCRbeta chain sequencing, PBMC samples were collected from trial participants at day 0 and at day 28 after the second dose.

The source is an adult in good health. The sequences come from peripheral blood, collected on day 0 of AZD1222 vaccination. Recombination connected TRBV27 to TRBJ2-7; perhaps TRBD2 is the D gene, with 5 bases matching. The CDR3 reads as follows: CASSVRGSYEQYF. At the DNA level, the sequence is TGTGCCAGCAGTGTCCGGGGTTCCTACGAGCAGTACTTC.